These 5 T cell receptor beta chains were sequenced from one sample in a study of T-cell memory formation after mild COVID-19. TCRdb reprocessed the 5' RACE reads with MiXCR, giving one entry per CDR3 protein. Here the sample spans approximately 390,000 distinct CDR3 sequences, approximately 16% being singletons. The sample comprised PBMCs or a T cell subset sorted from them (not recorded which). The receptors were sampled from a man younger than 35 who had mild COVID-19 (a few samples of this study predate the infection). Cell type and time point are not known.

This clonotype has just a few counts. The V and J genes are TRBV7-6 and TRBJ2-3; tentatively, D is TRBD2 (5 bases). The CDR3 runs to 15 residues. The germline V and J ends were trimmed by 0 bases and 3 bases, with 10 bases remaining between them. Germline assignment: CDR1 SGHVS and CDR2 FNYEAQ. The CDR3 bases are TGTGCCAGCAGCTTAGCGCCAGCGGAGACAGATACGCAGTATTTT. It codes for CASSLAPAETDTQYF.

At least ten counts were recorded for this clonotype. The CDR3 DNA reads as TGTGCCACCAGCACTGGGAGCGGAGGCCTCACAGATACGCAGTATTTT. It codes for CATSTGSGGLTDTQYF. V and J are TRBV15 and TRBJ2-3, with a weak D call TRBD2 (5 bases). V dropped 4 bases and J dropped 2 bases, with 16 bases sitting between them. Germline V gene lookup returns CDR1 LNHNV and CDR2 YYDKDF (reference sequence). This CDR3 comprises 16 residues.

V usage is TRBV7-2 and J usage is TRBJ1-2; 7 nucleotides agree with TRBD1. V lost 5 bases, J lost 3 bases, and 3 bases stayed unmatched. In germline, CDR1 is SGHTA, CDR2 FQGNSA. The CDR3 is 13 amino acids. This CDR3 is CASSHQGDYGYTF. The CDR3, as DNA: TGTGCCAGCAGCCACCAGGGGGACTATGGCTACACCTTC.

This clonotype was observed a handful of times. The chain combines TRBV6-6 with TRBJ2-2, with TRBD1 as a possible D gene (5 bases). Germline CDR1 MNHNY, CDR2 SVGAGI (reference sequence). The CDR3 is 15 amino acids. Trimming pared 5 bases from V and 6 bases from J, leaving 16 bases between. This chain's CDR3 is CASSPPPGFAGELFF. The CDR3 region has the DNA TGTGCCAGCAGTCCCCCCCCAGGGTTTGCCGGGGAGCTGTTTTTT.

This clonotype was seen at least ten times. The chain carries TRBV4-2 and TRBJ1-6, with TRBD1 matching over 11 bases. The CDR3 spans 16 residues. V lost 0 bases, J lost 9 bases, and 4 bases stayed unmatched. Germline V gene lookup returns CDR1 LGHNA and CDR2 YNFKEQ. CDR3 loop: CASSQDRGTGGSPLHF. In DNA form, the CDR3 reads TGTGCCAGCAGCCAAGATCGGGGGACAGGGGGTTCACCCCTCCACTTT.